The TCR beta chain under discussion was sequenced for a study of glioma-infiltrating T cells after dendritic cell vaccination. Looking at the study overall: At biweekly intervals, patients got three intradermal dendritic cell vaccine injections. Study-level findings and limits: Only a small number of patients had complete blood and tumor samples.

Worth noting for this clone: Antigen: not known.

The CDR3 is made up of 15 amino acids. Trimming removed 5 bases from V and 5 bases from J, with 16 bases in between. Looked up from germline, CDR1 is MNHNS and CDR2 is SASEGT. Time point in this sample: after dendritic cell vaccination, including at tumor progression/relapse. Fresh-frozen tumor tissue and more than two years of survival data were available for all. The table came from immunoSEQ multiplex PCR; TCRdb's copy has only in-frame clones and leaves some out. Among 70,000 to 95,000 clones listed, roughly 87% were seen once. The V gene is TRBV6-1, the J gene TRBJ1-5; weak D call: TRBD1 (5 bases). The sequence was obtained from a human donor with glioblastoma. The sample was blood, taken after dendritic cell vaccination. The CDR3 nucleotides are TGTGCCAGCAGTAATGGACCTCAGGGCGATCAGCCCCAGCATTTT. Encoded protein: CASSNGPQGDQPQHF.